Sequencing of this T cell receptor (beta chain) was carried out in a study of T cell repertoires in cytomegalovirus infection. Study overall: It can be stated that public TCR beta signatures indicated CMV infection as well as a matching HLA type. Study outcomes and limitations: In two of eight donors, the top clonotype was HLA-C-restricted CMV-specific.

For this clonotype: Its matching antigen is unknown.

One entry per CDR3 protein results from TCRdb running MiXCR on the reads. The table shows a few hundred thousand distinct CDR3 sequences, with approximately 15% occurring only once. This sequence was found in a human donor in good health (CMV status not recorded). Some clones in this sample may be carry-over from other donors' samples. Material for sequencing was CD8+ T cells from PBMCs.

CDR3 sequence: CASSQRTGDEQYF. As DNA, the CDR3 is TGTGCCAGCAGCCAACGCACGGGCGACGAGCAGTACTTC. The rearrangement joins TRBV14 to TRBJ2-7, with D hard to call. CDR1 is SGHDN and CDR2 is FVKESK in the germline V gene. V was cut by 2 bases and J by 5 bases, with 10 bases left in between. There are 13 residues in the CDR3.